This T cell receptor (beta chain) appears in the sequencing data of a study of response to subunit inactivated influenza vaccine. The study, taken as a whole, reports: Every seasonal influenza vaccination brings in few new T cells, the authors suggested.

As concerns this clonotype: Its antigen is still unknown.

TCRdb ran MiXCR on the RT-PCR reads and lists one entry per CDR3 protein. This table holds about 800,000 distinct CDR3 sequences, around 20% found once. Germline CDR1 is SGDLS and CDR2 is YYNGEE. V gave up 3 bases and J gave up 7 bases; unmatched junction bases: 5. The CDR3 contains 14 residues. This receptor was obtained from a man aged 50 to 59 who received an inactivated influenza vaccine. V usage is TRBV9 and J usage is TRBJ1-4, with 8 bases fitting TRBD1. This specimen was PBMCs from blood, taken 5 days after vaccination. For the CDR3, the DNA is TGTGCCAGCAGCGCTGACAGGGGTCGTGAAAAACTGTTTTTT. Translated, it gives CASSADRGREKLFF.